Below, 19 T cell receptor beta chains from the same sample are listed, as sequenced in a study of blood T cell repertoires in COVID-19. Measured with immunoSEQ multiplex PCR; TCRdb has only the in-frame clones, and not every one. The sample lists a few hundred thousand clones, about 88% occurring once. Sequenced input: peripheral blood. The origin of the receptors is a woman aged 45-59 years with COVID-19, enrolled during active disease.

The rearrangement links TRBV28 to TRBJ2-2; possibly TRBD1 for D (5 bases). CDR1 is MDHEN, CDR2 SYDVKM, per germline. Trimming took 3 bases from V and 5 from J, leaving 19 bases between them. The CDR3 has 17 residues. CDR3 amino acids: CASSFIIRGRGTGELFF. The CDR3 DNA reads TGTGCCAGCAGTTTTATAATAAGGGGAAGGGGAACCGGGGAGCTGTTTTTT.

The V and J genes are TRBV7-2 and TRBJ1-6, with D perhaps matching TRBD1 (6 bases). The CDR3 runs 17 residues. Germline V CDR1 and CDR2: SGHTA, FQGNSA. Trimming took 3 bases from V and 7 from J, leaving 19 bases between them. CDR3 sequence (DNA): TGTGCCAGCAGCTTTAGAACCGTGGTGGGGGCGAATTCACCCCTCCACTTT. This codes for CASSFRTVVGANSPLHF.

The chain employs TRBV7-6 and TRBJ2-7; TRBD1 aligns across 9 bases. The germline V gene has CDR1 SGHVS and CDR2 FNYEAQ. The CDR3 consists of 18 residues. With 3 bases clipped from V and 3 bases from J, the junction kept 15 bases outside the gene matches. For the CDR3, the DNA is TGTGCCAGCAGCTTGTCCCCACTTCGGACAGGGGAACGCTACGAGCAGTACGTC. Protein sequence: CASSLSPLRTGERYEQYV.

The V and J genes are TRBV27 and TRBJ2-3, with D perhaps matching TRBD2 (6 bases). Trimming removed 3 bases from V and 3 bases from J, with 22 bases in between. Germline V CDR1 and CDR2: MNHEY, SMNVEV (reference sequence). This CDR3 region has 18 residues. The CDR3, as DNA: TGTGCCAGCAGTTTCGGGGGTAGGGCCGGTGGGGGAACAGATACGCAGTATTTT. Protein: CASSFGGRAGGGTDTQYF.

The chain uses TRBV6-2 or TRBV6-3 and TRBJ1-1, with 10 bases identical to TRBD1. CDR1 and CDR2 (germline): MNHEY, SVGEGT. V dropped 2 bases and J dropped 2; count of bases not matched to a gene: 11. The CDR3 is made up of 18 amino acids. The CDR3 protein is CASSYPRGQGGLNTEAFF. CDR3 bases: TGTGCCAGCAGTTACCCCCGCGGACAGGGGGGGTTAAACACTGAAGCTTTCTTT.

The chain employs TRBV6-2 or TRBV6-3 and TRBJ2-3, with D possibly TRBD2 on 5 matching bases. The CDR3 sequence is 13 residues long. Looked up from germline, CDR1 is MNHEY and CDR2 is SVGEGT. Deletions cut 5 bases from V and 9 bases from J, with 15 bases between. The DNA of the CDR3 is TGTGCCAGCAGTACCCCCCTCCGGAGGACGCAGTATTTT. Translated, it gives CASSTPLRRTQYF.

The V and J genes are TRBV7-3 and TRBJ2-2; the D gene is possibly TRBD2 (6 bases). V was shortened by 5 bases and J by 6 bases, with 16 bases between the two germline ends. Per germline, CDR1 SGHTA and CDR2 FQGTGA. The CDR3 length is 15 residues. As DNA, the CDR3 is TGTGCCAGCAGCGCCGTTGGGGGGTATGCCGGGGAGCTGTTTTTT. It yields the protein CASSAVGGYAGELFF.

On this clone itself: Other nucleotide sequences from this sample produce the same CDR3. This sequence joins TRBV5-1 and TRBJ2-5, with 10 positions matching TRBD2. V gave up 2 bases and J gave up 2 bases; unmatched junction bases: 3. The V gene's germline CDR1 is SGHRS and CDR2 YFSETQ. This CDR3 region has 15 residues. For the CDR3, the DNA is TGCGCCAGCAGCTTTAGCGGGGGGCCTCAAGAGACCCAGTACTTC. Amino acids: CASSFSGGPQETQYF. Variable domain in full (rest from reference TRBV5-1 and TRBJ2-5): KAGVTQTPRYLIKTRGQQVTLSCSPISGHRSVSWYQQTPGQGLQFLFEYFSETQRNKGNFPGRFSGRQFSNSRSEMNVSTLELGDSALYLCASSFSGGPQETQYFGPGTRLLVL.

This clone was seen a handful of times. The genes are TRBV25-1 and TRBJ1-2; TRBD1 matches 10 bases. The germline CDR1 and CDR2 sequences are MGHDK and SYGVNS. V was clipped by 3 bases and J by 6 bases; unmatched bases: 7. This CDR3 region has 15 residues. CDR3 in amino acids: CASSDPGTGENGYTF. The CDR3 DNA sequence: TGTGCCAGCAGTGATCCCGGGACAGGGGAAAATGGCTACACCTTC.

This sequence joins TRBV5-6 and TRBJ2-3, with 8 bases identical to TRBD1. The CDR3 is made up of 16 amino acids. Germline trimming cut 4 bases from V and 5 bases from J; bases unmatched to any gene: 12. Germline V lookup: CDR1 SGHDT, CDR2 YYEEEE. In DNA form, the CDR3 reads TGTGCCAGCAGCGGCCGGGACAGGTATAGGATAGATACGCAGTATTTT. Translating gives CASSGRDRYRIDTQYF.

With regard to this clone: A read error may account for a junction end that differs from germline. V gene TRBV7-3 combines with J gene TRBJ1-1; the match to TRBD1 covers 8 bases. CDR3 length: 13 residues. CDR1 is SGHTA, CDR2 FQGTGA, per germline. The CDR3 sequence: CASSVTGGTEAFF. The CDR3 DNA reads TGTGCCAGCAGCGTAACAGGGGGCACTGAAGCTTTCTTT.

This sequence joins TRBV4-1 and TRBJ2-5; 8 nucleotides align to TRBD2. V lost 4 bases to trimming and J lost 5 bases; unmatched junction nucleotides: 6. The germline V gene encodes CDR1 MGHRA and CDR2 YSYEKL. This CDR3 region has 14 residues. CDR3 coding DNA: TGCGCCAGCAGCCTTAGCGGGGAGGGGGAGACCCAGTACTTC. Protein product: CASSLSGEGETQYF.

This clone has only a few counts. CDR3: CASSPAGGPTDTQYF. Here the CDR3 DNA reads TGTGCCAGCTCCCCTGCGGGGGGGCCCACAGATACGCAGTATTTT. The chain combines TRBV18 with TRBJ2-3, with 9 bases aligning to TRBD2. The CDR3 spans 15 residues. Germline V gene lookup returns CDR1 KGHSH and CDR2 LQKENI. Trimming at V came to 6 bases and at J to 2 bases, leaving 6 bases not matched to a gene.

This clone was picked up one time. The chain joins TRBV4-1 to TRBJ1-1; D gene ambiguous. This CDR3 is 15 amino acids long. Germline V gene lookup returns CDR1 MGHRA and CDR2 YSYEKL. Trimming removed 0 bases at V and 1 base at J, with 9 bases between. The CDR3 sequence is CASSQDLGRNTEAFF. The CDR3 region has the DNA TGCGCCAGCAGCCAAGATCTGGGCAGGAACACTGAAGCTTTCTTT.

This clone was seen only a few times. The genes are TRBV11-3 and TRBJ1-6, with D possibly matching TRBD1 (5 bases). This CDR3 is built from 16 residues. Germline V gene data show CDR1 as SGHNT and CDR2 as YENEEA. Trimming stripped 3 bases from V and 11 bases from J, with 20 bases between. The CDR3 DNA reads as TGTGCCAGCAGCTTGGGATGGCAGGGTATCTTCGCACCCCTCCACTTT. It is translated as CASSLGWQGIFAPLHF.

This sequence joins TRBV18 and TRBJ2-3, with D unresolved. The V and J ends lost 1 base and 0 bases respectively, with 14 bases between them. The length of the CDR3 is 17 residues. The V gene's germline CDR1 is KGHSH and CDR2 LQKENI. DNA for the CDR3: TGTGCCAGCTCACCACTACCTTACGGGTCTAGCACAGATACGCAGTATTTT. Protein: CASSPLPYGSSTDTQYF.

The chain recombines TRBV27 with TRBJ2-3; 7 bases are shared with TRBD1. The V gene end was trimmed by 8 bases and the J gene end by 2 bases; junction bases not matched to a gene: 16. The CDR3 runs to 17 residues. Germline V gene sequence: CDR1 MNHEY, CDR2 SMNVEV (reference sequence). The CDR3 spells CASGPIRTGAVTDTQYF. CDR3 DNA: TGTGCCAGCGGGCCGATCAGAACAGGGGCGGTCACAGATACGCAGTATTTT.

The genes are TRBV19 and TRBJ1-1; D is unresolved. The CDR3 spans 15 residues. Trimming cost V 2 bases and J 1 base, with 11 bases left between them. CDR1 and CDR2 (germline): LNHDA, SQIVND (reference sequence). CDR3 in amino acids: CASSISEGENTEAFF. DNA of the CDR3: TGTGCCAGTAGTATATCCGAGGGCGAGAACACTGAAGCTTTCTTT.

The genes are TRBV28 and TRBJ1-1; TRBD1 is a possible D gene (5 bases). This CDR3 region has 16 residues. Between the trimmed V and J ends, which lost 6 bases and 3 bases, there was a span of 20 bases. Germline CDR1 reads MDHEN; CDR2 reads SYDVKM. CDR3 nucleotide sequence: TGTGCCAGCAGAGGCGCCGGGCCCCAAGGGGACACTGAAGCTTTCTTT. It yields the protein CASRGAGPQGDTEAFF.